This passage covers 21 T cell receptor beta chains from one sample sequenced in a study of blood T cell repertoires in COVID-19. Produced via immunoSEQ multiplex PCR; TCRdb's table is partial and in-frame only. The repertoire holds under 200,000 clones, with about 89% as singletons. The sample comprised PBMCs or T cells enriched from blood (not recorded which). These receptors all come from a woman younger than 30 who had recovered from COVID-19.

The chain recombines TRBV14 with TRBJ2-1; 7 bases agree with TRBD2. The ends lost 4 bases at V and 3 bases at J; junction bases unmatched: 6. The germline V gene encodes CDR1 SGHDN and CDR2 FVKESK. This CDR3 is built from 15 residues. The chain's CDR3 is CASSRERDYYNEQFF. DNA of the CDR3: TGTGCCAGCAGCCGAGAGCGGGATTACTACAATGAGCAGTTCTTC. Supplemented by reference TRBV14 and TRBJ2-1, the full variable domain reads EAGVTQFPSHSVIEKGQTVTLRCDPISGHDNLYWYRRVMGKEIKFLLHFVKESKQDESGMPNNRFLAERTGGTYSTLKVQPAELEDSGVYFCASSRERDYYNEQFFGPGTRLTVL.

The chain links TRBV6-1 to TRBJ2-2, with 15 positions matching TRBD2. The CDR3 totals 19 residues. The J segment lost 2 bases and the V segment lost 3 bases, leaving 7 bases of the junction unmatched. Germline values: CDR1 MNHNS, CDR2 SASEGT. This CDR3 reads CASSERGLAGGTNTGELFF. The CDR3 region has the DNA TGTGCCAGCAGTGAGAGGGGACTAGCGGGAGGTACAAACACCGGGGAGCTGTTTTTT.

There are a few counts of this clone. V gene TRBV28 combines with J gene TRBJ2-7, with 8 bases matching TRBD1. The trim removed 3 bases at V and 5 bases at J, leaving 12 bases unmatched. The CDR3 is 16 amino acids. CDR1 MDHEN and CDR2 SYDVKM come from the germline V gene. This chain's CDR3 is CASSFPGQGKLDEQYF. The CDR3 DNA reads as TGTGCCAGCAGTTTCCCAGGACAGGGAAAATTGGACGAGCAGTACTTC.

The CDR3 DNA reads TGCGCCAGCAGTGGGTATCGGGTACTTGAGCAGTTCTTC. Translating it yields CASSGYRVLEQFF. The rearrangement links TRBV10-2 to TRBJ2-1; D call uncertain. The CDR3 is 13 residues long. CDR1 and CDR2 from the germline V gene are WSHSY and SAAADI. V lost 4 bases and J 9 bases, leaving 13 bases between the germline ends.

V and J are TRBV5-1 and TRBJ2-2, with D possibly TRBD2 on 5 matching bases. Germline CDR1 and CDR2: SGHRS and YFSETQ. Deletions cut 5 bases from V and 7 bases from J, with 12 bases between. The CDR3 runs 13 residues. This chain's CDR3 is CASSGELIGELFF. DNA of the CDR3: TGCGCCAGCAGTGGGGAGCTAATCGGGGAGCTGTTTTTT.

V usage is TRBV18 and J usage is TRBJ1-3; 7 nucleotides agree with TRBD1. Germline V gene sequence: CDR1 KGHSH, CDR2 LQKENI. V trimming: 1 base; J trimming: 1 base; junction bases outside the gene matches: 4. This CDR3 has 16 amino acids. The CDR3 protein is CASSPRQGSSGNTIYF. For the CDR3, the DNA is TGTGCCAGCTCACCACGACAGGGAAGTTCTGGAAACACCATATATTTT.

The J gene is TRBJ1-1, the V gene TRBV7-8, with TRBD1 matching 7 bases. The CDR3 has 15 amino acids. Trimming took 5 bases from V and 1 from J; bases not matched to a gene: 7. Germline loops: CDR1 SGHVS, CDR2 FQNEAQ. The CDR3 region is CASSLTGQANTEAFF. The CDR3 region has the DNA TGTGCCAGCAGCCTGACCGGACAGGCGAACACTGAAGCTTTCTTT.

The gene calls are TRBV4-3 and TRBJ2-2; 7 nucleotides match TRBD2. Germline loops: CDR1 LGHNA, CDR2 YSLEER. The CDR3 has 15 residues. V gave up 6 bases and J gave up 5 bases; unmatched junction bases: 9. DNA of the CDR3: TGCGCCAGCAGTCAGACCGGGACTACGACCGGGGAGCTGTTTTTT. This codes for CASSQTGTTTGELFF.

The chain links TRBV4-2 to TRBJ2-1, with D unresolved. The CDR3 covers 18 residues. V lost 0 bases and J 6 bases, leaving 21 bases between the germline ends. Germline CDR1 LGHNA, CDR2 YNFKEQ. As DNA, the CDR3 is TGTGCCAGCAGCCAAGATGAGCTCGAACTAACCTCCCCCAATGAGCAGTTCTTC. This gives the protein CASSQDELELTSPNEQFF.

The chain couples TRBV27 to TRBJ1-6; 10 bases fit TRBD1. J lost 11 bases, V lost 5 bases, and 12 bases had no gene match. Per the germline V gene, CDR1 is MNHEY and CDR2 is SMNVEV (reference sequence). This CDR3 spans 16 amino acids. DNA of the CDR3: TGTGCCAGCAGTCGCGGGACAGGGGCCCCGAGGGCACCCCTCCACTTT. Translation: CASSRGTGAPRAPLHF.

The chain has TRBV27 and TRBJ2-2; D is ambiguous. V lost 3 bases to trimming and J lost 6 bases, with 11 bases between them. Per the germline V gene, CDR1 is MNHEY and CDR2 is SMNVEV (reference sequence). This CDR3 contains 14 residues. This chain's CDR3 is CASSFGFEAGELFF. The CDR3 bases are TGTGCCAGCAGTTTCGGCTTTGAGGCCGGGGAGCTGTTTTTT.

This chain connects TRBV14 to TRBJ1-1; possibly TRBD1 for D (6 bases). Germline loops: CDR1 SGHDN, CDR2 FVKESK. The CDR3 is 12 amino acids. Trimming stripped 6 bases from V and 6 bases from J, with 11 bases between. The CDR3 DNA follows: TGTGCCAGCAGGGGAGAGGGGGCTGAAGCTTTCTTT. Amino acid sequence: CASRGEGAEAFF.

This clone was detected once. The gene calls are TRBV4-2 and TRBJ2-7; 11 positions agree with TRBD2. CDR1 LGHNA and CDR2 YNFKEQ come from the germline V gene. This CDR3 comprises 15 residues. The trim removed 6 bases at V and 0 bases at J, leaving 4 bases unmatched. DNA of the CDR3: TGTGCCAGCAGGCATAGCGGGAGGGACTCCTACGAGCAGTACTTC. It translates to CASRHSGRDSYEQYF.

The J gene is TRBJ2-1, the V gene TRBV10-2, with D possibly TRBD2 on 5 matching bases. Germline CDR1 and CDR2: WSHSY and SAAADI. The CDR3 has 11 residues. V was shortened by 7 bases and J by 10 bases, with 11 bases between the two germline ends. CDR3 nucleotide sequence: TGCGCCAGCACGGAAAGGAGGGAGCAGTTCTTC. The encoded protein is CASTERREQFF.

CDR3 amino acids: CASRPRGQGSGSNQPQHF. The DNA of the CDR3 is TGTGCCAGTAGACCCCGGGGACAGGGAAGCGGTAGCAATCAGCCCCAGCATTTT. The rearrangement uses TRBV19 and TRBJ1-5; 9 positions match TRBD1. The CDR3 length is 18 residues. CDR1 LNHDA and CDR2 SQIVND come from the germline V gene (reference sequence). Trimming took 6 bases from V and 0 from J; bases not matched to a gene: 12.

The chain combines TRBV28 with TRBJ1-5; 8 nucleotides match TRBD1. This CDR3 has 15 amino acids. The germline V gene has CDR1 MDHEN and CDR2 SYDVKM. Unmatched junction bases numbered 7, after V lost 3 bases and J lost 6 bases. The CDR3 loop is CASSLDQGAGQPQHF. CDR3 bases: TGTGCCAGCAGTTTGGATCAGGGGGCCGGTCAGCCCCAGCATTTT. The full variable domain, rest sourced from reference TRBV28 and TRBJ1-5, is DVKVTQSSRYLVKRTGEKVFLECVQDMDHENMFWYRQDPGLGLRLIYFSYDVKMKEKGDIPEGYSVSREKKERFSLILESASTNQTSMYLCASSLDQGAGQPQHFGDGTRLSIL.

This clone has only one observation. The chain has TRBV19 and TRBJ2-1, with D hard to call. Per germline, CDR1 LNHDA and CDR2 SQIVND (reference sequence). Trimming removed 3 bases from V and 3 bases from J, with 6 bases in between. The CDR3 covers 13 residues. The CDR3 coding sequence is TGTGCCAGTAGTATGAACAGCTACAATGAGCAGTTCTTC. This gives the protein CASSMNSYNEQFF.

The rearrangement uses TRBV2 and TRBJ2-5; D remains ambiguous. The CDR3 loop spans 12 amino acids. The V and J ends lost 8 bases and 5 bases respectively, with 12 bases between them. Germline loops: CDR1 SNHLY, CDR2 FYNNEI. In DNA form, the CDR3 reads TGTGCCAGCGTCGGTCGAGTGGAGACCCAGTACTTC. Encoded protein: CASVGRVETQYF.

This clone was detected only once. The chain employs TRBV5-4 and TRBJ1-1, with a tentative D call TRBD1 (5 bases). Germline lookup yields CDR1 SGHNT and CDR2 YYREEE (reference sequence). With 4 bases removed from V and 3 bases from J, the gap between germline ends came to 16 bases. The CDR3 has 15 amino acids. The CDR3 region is CASSMGGRGDTEAFF. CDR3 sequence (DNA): TGTGCCAGCAGCATGGGTGGGCGGGGGGACACTGAAGCTTTCTTT.

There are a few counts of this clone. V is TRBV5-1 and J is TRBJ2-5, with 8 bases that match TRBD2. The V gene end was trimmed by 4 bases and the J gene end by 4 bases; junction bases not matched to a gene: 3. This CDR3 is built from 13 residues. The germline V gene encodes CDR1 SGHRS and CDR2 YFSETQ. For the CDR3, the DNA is TGCGCCAGCAGCCCCCGGGGGGGAGAGACCCAGTACTTC. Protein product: CASSPRGGETQYF.

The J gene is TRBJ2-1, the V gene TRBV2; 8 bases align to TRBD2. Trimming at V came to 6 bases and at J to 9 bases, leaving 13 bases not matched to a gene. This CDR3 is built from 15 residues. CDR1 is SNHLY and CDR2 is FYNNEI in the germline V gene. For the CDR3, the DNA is TGTGCCAGCAGAACTAGCGGATTCCTCCAGGGTGAGCAGTTCTTC. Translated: CASRTSGFLQGEQFF.